This T cell receptor beta chain emerged from a study of CD8+ T cells in alopecia areata. Extraction of RNA preceded its reverse transcription into cDNA, which served as the sequencing template. TCRdb keeps only in-frame clones here, not all; method: immunoSEQ multiplex PCR. Of roughly 100,000 clones in the sample, roughly half are singletons; the top ten hold about 9%. This receptor was identified in a human donor in good health. The specimen sequenced was CD4+ T cells sorted from blood.

CDR3 amino acids: CASSHNRRPQETQYF. The CDR3 DNA sequence: TGTGCCAGCTCACACAACAGACGACCCCAAGAGACCCAGTACTTC. The chain has TRBV18 and TRBJ2-5; D not resolved. Germline lookup yields CDR1 KGHSH and CDR2 LQKENI. The CDR3 covers 15 residues. V was cut by 4 bases and J by 1 base, with 13 bases left in between. The full variable domain, with the rest looked up from reference TRBV18 and TRBJ2-5, is NAGVMQNPRHLVRRRGQEARLRCSPMKGHSHVYWYRQLPEEGLKFMVYLQKENIIDESGMPKERFSAEFPKEGPSILRIQQVVRGDSAAYFCASSHNRRPQETQYFGPGTRLLVL.